These 9 T cell receptor beta chains originate from one sample sequenced in a study of glioma-infiltrating T cells. Using RNA template, CDR3s of TCR alpha and beta were amplified with iRepertoire arm-PCR. TCRdb redid the calling of the multiplex PCR reads with MiXCR, one entry per CDR3 protein. The repertoire includes more than 350,000 distinct CDR3 sequences, roughly two fifths of them detected once, and more than 10% sits in the top ten. The sample comprised glioma tissue, nonneoplastic brain tissue, or PBMCs (not recorded which). The receptors come from a human donor with low-grade glioma or glioblastoma, undergoing nonglioma brain surgery, or in good health (not recorded which).

In its sample, this clonotype was seen many times. The chain has TRBV6-2 or TRBV6-3 and TRBJ1-5; TRBD1 might be the D (6 bases). CDR3 length: 12 residues. The germline gives CDR1 MNHEY, CDR2 SVGEGT. V lost 5 bases to trimming and J lost 6 bases, with 8 bases between them. CDR3 residues: CASSNRAQPQHF. The CDR3 DNA reads as TGTGCCAGCAGTAACAGGGCTCAGCCCCAGCATTTT.

This clonotype was detected ten times or more. The chain links TRBV6-2 or TRBV6-3 to TRBJ2-3; D remains ambiguous. V lost 6 bases to trimming and J lost 7 bases, with 8 bases between them. In germline, CDR1 is MNHEY, CDR2 SVGEGT. This CDR3 is built from 11 residues. The CDR3, as DNA: TGTGCCAGCAGCAATGGGAATACGCAGTATTTT. Its protein is CASSNGNTQYF.

V and J are TRBV7-2 and TRBJ2-1; the match to TRBD2 covers 7 bases. CDR1 is SGHTA and CDR2 is FQGNSA in the germline V gene. V lost 3 bases and J lost 3; bases outside the gene matches: 11. The CDR3 is made up of 17 amino acids. Here the CDR3 reads CASSLRVSGPCYNEQFF. The CDR3 DNA sequence: TGTGCCAGCAGCTTGAGGGTTAGCGGGCCTTGCTACAATGAGCAGTTCTTC. Based on the CDR3 plus reference TRBV7-2 and TRBJ2-1, the full variable domain is GAGVSQSPSNKVTEKGKDVELRCDPISGHTALYWYRQSLGQGLEFLIYFQGNSAPDKSGLPSDRFSAERTGGSVSTLTIQRTQQEDSAVYLCASSLRVSGPCYNEQFFGPGTRLTVL.

A word on this clonotype: In this CDR3 the conserved last residue, phenylalanine or tryptophan, is missing, so a read error is likely. V usage is TRBV11-2 and J usage is TRBJ2-5, with 9 bases fitting TRBD2. Germline V gene data show CDR1 as SGHAT and CDR2 as FQNNGV. The trim removed 5 bases at V and 2 bases at J, leaving 6 bases unmatched. This CDR3 has 15 residues. CDR3 protein: CASSPRLAEQETQYL. CDR3 coding DNA: TGTGCCAGCAGCCCACGACTAGCGGAACAAGAGACCCAGTACCTC.

To note about this clonotype: The CDR3 does not close with the conserved phenylalanine or tryptophan, likely indicating a read error. The chain links TRBV29-1 to TRBJ2-1, with 10 bases matching TRBD1. The V gene end was trimmed by 6 bases and the J gene end by 3 bases; junction bases not matched to a gene: 5. The CDR3 is 14 residues long. CDR1 and CDR2 from the germline V gene are SQVTM and ANQGSEA. The CDR3 nucleotides read TGCAGCGTGGCTCGGGACAGGGGCTACAATGAGCAGTTCCTC. As protein: CSVARDRGYNEQFL.

The V call is TRBV7-9, the J call TRBJ2-2; no definite D call. The CDR3 runs 15 residues. V lost 1 base to trimming and J lost 6 bases, with 12 bases between them. Germline CDR1 and CDR2: SEHNR and FQNEAQ (reference sequence). The CDR3: CASSLEDPAAGELFF. The CDR3 DNA reads as TGTGCCAGCAGCTTAGAGGACCCGGCGGCCGGGGAGCTGTTTTTT.

This chain connects TRBV2 to TRBJ2-1; tentatively, D is TRBD2 (5 bases). CDR3 length: 11 residues. CDR1 and CDR2 (germline): SNHLY, FYNNEI. Deletions cut 7 bases from V and 9 bases from J, with 10 bases between. The CDR3 reads CASISDGEQFF. DNA of the CDR3: TGTGCCAGCATTAGCGATGGTGAGCAGTTCTTC. The whole variable domain, filled in from reference TRBV2 and TRBJ2-1, reads EPEVTQTPSHQVTQMGQEVILRCVPISNHLYFYWYRQILGQKVEFLVSFYNNEISEKSEIFDDQFSVERPDGSNFTLKIRSTKLEDSAMYFCASISDGEQFFGPGTRLTVL.

This clonotype has just a few counts. This chain uses TRBV20-1 with TRBJ2-7, with a possible D match to TRBD2 (5 bases). Per germline, CDR1 DFQATT and CDR2 SNEGSKA (reference sequence). The CDR3 has 11 residues. V was pared by 7 bases and J by 2 bases, with 9 bases between. Here the CDR3 reads CSVSRAYEQYF. CDR3 DNA sequence: TGCAGTGTCTCGCGGGCCTACGAGCAGTACTTC.

This chain connects TRBV4-2 to TRBJ2-1, with D uncertain. The CDR3 is 15 amino acids. Germline values: CDR1 LGHNA, CDR2 YNFKEQ. Trimming pared 1 base from V and 4 bases from J, leaving 11 bases between. The CDR3 nucleotides read TGTGCCAGCAGCCAAGTGCTCGGTGAATACAATGAGCAGTTCTTC. Protein product: CASSQVLGEYNEQFF.